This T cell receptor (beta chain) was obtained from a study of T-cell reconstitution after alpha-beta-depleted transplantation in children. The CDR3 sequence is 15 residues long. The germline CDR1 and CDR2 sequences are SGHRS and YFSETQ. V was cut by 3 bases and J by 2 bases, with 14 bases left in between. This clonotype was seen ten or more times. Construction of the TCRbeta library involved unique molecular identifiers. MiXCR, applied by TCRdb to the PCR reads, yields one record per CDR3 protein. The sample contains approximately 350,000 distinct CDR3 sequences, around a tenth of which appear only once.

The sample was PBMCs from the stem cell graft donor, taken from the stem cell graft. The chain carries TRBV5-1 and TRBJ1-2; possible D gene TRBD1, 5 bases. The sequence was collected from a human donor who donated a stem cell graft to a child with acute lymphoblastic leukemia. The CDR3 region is CASSYTGDSNYGYTF. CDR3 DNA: TGCGCCAGCAGCTATACCGGGGACTCAAACTATGGCTACACCTTC.